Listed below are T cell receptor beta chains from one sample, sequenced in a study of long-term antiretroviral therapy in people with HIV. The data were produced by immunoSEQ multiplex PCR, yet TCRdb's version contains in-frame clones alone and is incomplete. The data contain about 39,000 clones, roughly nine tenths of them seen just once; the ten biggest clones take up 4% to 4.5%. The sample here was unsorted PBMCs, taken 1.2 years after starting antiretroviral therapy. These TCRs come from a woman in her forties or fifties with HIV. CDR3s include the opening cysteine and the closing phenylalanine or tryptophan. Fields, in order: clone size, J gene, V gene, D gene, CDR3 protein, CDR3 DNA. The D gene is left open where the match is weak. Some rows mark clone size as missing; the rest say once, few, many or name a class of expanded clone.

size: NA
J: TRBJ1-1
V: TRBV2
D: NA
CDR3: CASSKDRSEAFF
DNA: TGTGCCAGCAGTAAAGACAGGAGCGAAGCTTTCTTT

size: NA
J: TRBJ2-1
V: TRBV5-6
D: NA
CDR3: CASSLSNNEQFF
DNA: TGTGCCAGCAGCTTATCGAACAATGAGCAGTTCTTC

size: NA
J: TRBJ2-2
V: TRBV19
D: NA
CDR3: CASSIASAGELFF
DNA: TGTGCCAGTAGTATAGCTAGTGCCGGGGAGCTGTTTTTT

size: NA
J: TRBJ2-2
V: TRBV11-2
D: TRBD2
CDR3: CASSFRGGRGELFF
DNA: TGTGCCAGCAGCTTTCGGGGGGGCCGCGGGGAGCTGTTTTTT

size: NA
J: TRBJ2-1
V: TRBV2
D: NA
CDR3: CASSSFGGSYNEQFF
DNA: TGTGCCAGCAGTTCCTTCGGGGGATCCTACAATGAGCAGTTCTTC

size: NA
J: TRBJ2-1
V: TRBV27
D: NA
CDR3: CASSFEPRPFGDNEQFF
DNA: TGTGCCAGCAGTTTTGAGCCTAGGCCCTTTGGAGACAATGAGCAGTTCTTC

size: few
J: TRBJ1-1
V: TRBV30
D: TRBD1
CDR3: CAWKTGVTEAFF
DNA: TGTGCCTGGAAGACAGGGGTCACTGAAGCTTTCTTT

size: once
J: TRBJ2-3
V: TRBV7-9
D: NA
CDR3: CASSLVLADTDTQYF
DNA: TGTGCCAGCAGCTTAGTCCTGGCCGACACAGATACGCAGTATTTT

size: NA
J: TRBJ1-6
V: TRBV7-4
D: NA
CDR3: CASSSGDPPGSYNSPLHF
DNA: TGTGCCAGCAGCTCAGGGGACCCCCCCGGCTCCTATAATTCACCCCTCCACTTT

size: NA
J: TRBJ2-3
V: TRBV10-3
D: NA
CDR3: CASRFSDTQYF
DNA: TGTGCCAGTCGGTTTTCAGATACGCAGTATTTT

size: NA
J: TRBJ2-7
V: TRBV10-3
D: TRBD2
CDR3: CAISESERGSYEQYF
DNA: TGTGCCATCAGTGAGTCGGAGCGGGGGAGCTACGAGCAGTACTTC

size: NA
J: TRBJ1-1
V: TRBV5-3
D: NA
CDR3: CARIAHTEAFF
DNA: TGTGCCAGAATAGCGCACACTGAAGCTTTCTTT

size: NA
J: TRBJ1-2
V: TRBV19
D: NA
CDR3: CASRGMDSNYGYTF
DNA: TGTGCCAGTAGAGGCATGGACAGTAACTATGGCTACACCTTC

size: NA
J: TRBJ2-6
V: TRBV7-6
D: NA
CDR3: CASSLVAGANVLTF
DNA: TGTGCCAGCAGCTTAGTTGCTGGGGCCAACGTCCTGACTTTC

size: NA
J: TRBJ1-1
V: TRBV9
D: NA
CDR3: CASRKTGLMNTEAFF
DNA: TGTGCCAGCAGGAAGACAGGCCTCATGAACACTGAAGCTTTCTTT

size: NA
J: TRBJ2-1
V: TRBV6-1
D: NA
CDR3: CASMEDGSSYNEQFF
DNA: TGTGCCAGCATGGAGGACGGAAGCTCCTACAATGAGCAGTTCTTC

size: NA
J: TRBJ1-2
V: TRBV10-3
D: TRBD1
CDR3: CAISRQGEDYGYTF
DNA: TGTGCCATCAGTCGACAGGGAGAGGACTATGGCTACACCTTC

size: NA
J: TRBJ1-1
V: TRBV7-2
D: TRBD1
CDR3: CASSLGDRVGTEAFF
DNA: TGTGCCAGCAGCTTGGGGGACAGGGTGGGGACTGAAGCTTTCTTT

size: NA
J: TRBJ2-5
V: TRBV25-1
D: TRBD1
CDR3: CASSVTGGVRQETQYF
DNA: TGTGCCAGCAGTGTAACAGGGGGCGTCCGTCAAGAGACCCAGTACTTC

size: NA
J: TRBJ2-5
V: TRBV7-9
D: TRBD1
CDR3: CASSFTPGTGRQETQYF
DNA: TGTGCCAGCAGCTTCACACCCGGGACAGGTCGGCAAGAGACCCAGTACTTC

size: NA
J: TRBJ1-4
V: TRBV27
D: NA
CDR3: CASTPQWGLREKLFF
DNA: TGTGCCAGCACTCCTCAATGGGGCCTTAGAGAAAAACTGTTTTTT

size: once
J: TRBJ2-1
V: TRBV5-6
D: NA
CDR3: CASSPAWSPSSYNEQFF
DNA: TGTGCCAGCAGCCCGGCTTGGAGCCCCAGCTCCTACAATGAGCAGTTCTTC

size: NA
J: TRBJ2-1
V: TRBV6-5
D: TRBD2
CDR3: CASGGVYNEQFF
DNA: TGTGCCAGTGGGGGGGTCTACAATGAGCAGTTCTTC

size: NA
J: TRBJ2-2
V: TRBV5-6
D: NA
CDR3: CASSKTAGELFF
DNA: TGTGCCAGCAGCAAGACAGCGGGGGAGCTGTTTTTT

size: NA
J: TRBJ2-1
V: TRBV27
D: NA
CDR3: CASSPVPYGEQFF
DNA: TGTGCCAGCAGTCCGGTCCCATACGGTGAGCAGTTCTTC

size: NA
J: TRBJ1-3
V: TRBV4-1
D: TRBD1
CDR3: CASSQDPDRIHTIYF
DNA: TGCGCCAGCAGCCAAGATCCGGACAGGATACACACCATATATTTT